The present entry profiles one T cell receptor (beta chain) with its context. The sample originates from a study of cytomegalovirus exposure and HLA in healthy donors. Donors showed nominal health when sampled, although they likely had unrecorded immune exposures. The CDR3 extends over 15 amino acids. The germline V gene has CDR1 ENHRY and CDR2 SYGVKD. V lost 0 bases and J lost 5; bases outside the gene matches: 5. 60 Vbeta and 13 Jbeta primers were used in PCR. Measured with immunoSEQ multiplex PCR; TCRdb has only the in-frame clones, and not every one. The data hold about 140,000 clones, with around 78% observed a single time.

V and J are TRBV10-3 and TRBJ1-2; 8 bases align to TRBD1. This TCR came from a woman aged 40 to 50 in good health and CMV-seropositive. The material sequenced was PBMCs. CDR3 in DNA: TGTGCCATCAGTGAGTCGCGGACAGGGAGGTATGGCTACACCTTC. The encoded protein is CAISESRTGRYGYTF.